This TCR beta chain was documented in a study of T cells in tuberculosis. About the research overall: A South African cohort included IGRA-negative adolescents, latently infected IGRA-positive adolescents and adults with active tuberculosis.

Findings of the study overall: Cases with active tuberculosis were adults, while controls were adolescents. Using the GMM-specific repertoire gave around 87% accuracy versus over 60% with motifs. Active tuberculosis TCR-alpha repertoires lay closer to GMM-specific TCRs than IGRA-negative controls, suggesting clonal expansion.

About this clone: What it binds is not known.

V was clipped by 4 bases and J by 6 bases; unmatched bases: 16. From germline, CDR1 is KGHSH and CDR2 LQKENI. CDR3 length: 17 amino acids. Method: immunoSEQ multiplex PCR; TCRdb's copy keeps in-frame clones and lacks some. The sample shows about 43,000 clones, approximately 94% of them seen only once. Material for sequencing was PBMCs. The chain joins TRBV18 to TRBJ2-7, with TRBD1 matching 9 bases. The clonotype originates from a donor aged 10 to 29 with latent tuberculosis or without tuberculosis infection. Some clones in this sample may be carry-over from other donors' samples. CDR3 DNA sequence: TGTGCCAGCTCACTAAACACACCGGGACAGGGACCCTCCGAGCAGTACTTC. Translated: CASSLNTPGQGPSEQYF.